Listed below are T cell receptor beta chains from one sample, sequenced in a study of CD8 T cells in ankylosing spondylitis. Each CDR3 protein is one row after TCRdb ran MiXCR on the 5' RACE reads. The sample has a few hundred thousand distinct CDR3 sequences, 8% to 11% seen once; the top ten hold about 20%. Sample: blood, either unsorted or a sorted T cell fraction (not recorded which). These receptors were obtained from a male donor with ankylosing spondylitis or in good health (not recorded which). The CDR3 runs from the conserved cysteine through the conserved F or W. The D gene is left open where the match is weak. Where a row states a size, it is once, few, many or the class of an expanded clone; other rows omit it.

len	abundance	v_gene	j_gene	d_gene	CDR3nt	CDR3aa
15	few	TRBV12-3/TRBV12-4	TRBJ1-1	-	TGTGCCAGCAGTGCCTATCGGGCGCCCAACACTGAAGCTTTCTTT	CASSAYRAPNTEAFF
13	few	TRBV13	TRBJ2-2	-	TGTGCCAGCAACTGGCAAAACACCGGGGAGCTGTTTTTT	CASNWQNTGELFF
14	-	TRBV11-1	TRBJ2-3	TRBD2	TGTGCCAGCAGCAGAGCGGGAAACACAGATACGCAGTATTTT	CASSRAGNTDTQYF
11	many	TRBV29-1	TRBJ2-7	TRBD1	TGCAGCGTTTGGACAGGGGCCGAGCAGTACTTC	CSVWTGAEQYF
15	many	TRBV3-1	TRBJ1-4	-	TGTGCCAGCAGCCAATCCAGGCAGACGAATGAAAAACTGTTTTTT	CASSQSRQTNEKLFF
13	-	TRBV7-3	TRBJ2-5	-	TGTGCCAGCAGCTCGACAGCCCGAGAGACCCAGTACTTC	CASSSTARETQYF
18	many	TRBV6-1	TRBJ1-1	TRBD1	TGTGCCAGCAGTGAAGCGCTTCTCGACAGGGGGGGGAACACTGAAGCTTTCTTT	CASSEALLDRGGNTEAFF
16	many	TRBV7-2	TRBJ2-3	-	TGTGCCAGCAGCTTAGATGGACAGACAGACACAGATACGCAGTATTTT	CASSLDGQTDTDTQYF
14	many	TRBV5-1	TRBJ2-1	-	TGCGCCAGCAGAGCCCTCCTGGGAGACAATGAGCAGTTCTTC	CASRALLGDNEQFF
13	many	TRBV12-3/TRBV12-4	TRBJ2-3	-	TGTGCCAGCAGCCCTTCGGGGCCAGATACGCAGTATTTT	CASSPSGPDTQYF
15	many	TRBV5-6	TRBJ2-5	-	TGTGCCAGCAGCTTGGGAGGATTGGGGGAAGAGACCCAGTACTTC	CASSLGGLGEETQYF
15	-	TRBV7-9	TRBJ1-1	-	TGTGCCAGCAGCTTTCTGACAGACTTCAACACTGAAGCTTTCTTT	CASSFLTDFNTEAFF
15	many	TRBV7-8	TRBJ2-1	-	TGTGCCAGCAGCGTTGCCGGGGCGGCCTACAATGAGCAGTTCTTC	CASSVAGAAYNEQFF
15	many	TRBV12-3/TRBV12-4	TRBJ2-1	-	TGTGCCAGCAGCTCAGGGGGGGCTGGCTACAATGAGCAGTTCTTC	CASSSGGAGYNEQFF
19	many	TRBV11-2	TRBJ2-5	-	TGTGCCAGCAGCTTAGGACTTTATAGTGTCGCGGGGTTCCAAGAGACCCAGTACTTC	CASSLGLYSVAGFQETQYF
15	few	TRBV5-1	TRBJ2-3	-	TGCGCCAGCAGCCGGACCGGGACTAGCACAGATACGCAGTATTTT	CASSRTGTSTDTQYF
13	few	TRBV7-9	TRBJ2-5	-	TGTGCCAGCAGCTTCACAGGTGAAGAGACCCAGTACTTC	CASSFTGEETQYF
17	-	TRBV7-8	TRBJ2-2	-	TGTGCCAGCAGCTTACTTATGGACTCAAGGAACACCGGGGACCTGTTTTTT	CASSLLMDSRNTGDLFF
15	many	TRBV12-3/TRBV12-4	TRBJ2-1	TRBD2	TGTGCCAGCAGTACCGGGACTAGCTTATACAATGAGCAGTTCTTC	CASSTGTSLYNEQFF
15	many	TRBV28	TRBJ1-3	-	TGTGCCAGCAGCCCACCCACTTATTCTGGAAACACCATATATTTT	CASSPPTYSGNTIYF
14	many	TRBV5-1	TRBJ2-5	TRBD1	TGCGCCAGCAGCCCGGAGGACAGGGCTAAGACCCAGTACTTC	CASSPEDRAKTQYF
15	-	TRBV28	TRBJ2-5	-	TGTGCCAGCAGCTCGACAGAAAATCACCAAGAGACCCAGTACTTC	CASSSTENHQETQYF
14	many	TRBV7-3	TRBJ1-4	-	TGTGCCAGCAGCTTACCAGGTGCAGATGAAAAACTGTTTTTT	CASSLPGADEKLFF
15	few	TRBV20-1	TRBJ2-3	TRBD2	TGCAGTGCTAGAGATACGGGGGGGCGGGCAGATACGCAGTATTTT	CSARDTGGRADTQYF
15	many	TRBV7-7	TRBJ2-1	TRBD2	TGTGCTAGCAGCTCGGGACTAGCGGGGGTTAATGAGCAGTTCTTC	CASSSGLAGVNEQFF
17	many	TRBV27	TRBJ2-2	-	TGTGCCAGCAGTTTATCGGTGGGGGACACAAACACCGGGGAGCTGTTTTTT	CASSLSVGDTNTGELFF
13	-	TRBV20-1	TRBJ2-3	-	TGCAATTCCGAAGTCGGGTCCACAGATACGCAGTATTTT	CNSEVGSTDTQYF
17	many	TRBV6-5	TRBJ2-1	TRBD2	TGTGCCAGCAGTTACTCCTTACTAGCGGGGGTATACAATGAGCAGTTCTTC	CASSYSLLAGVYNEQFF
12	many	TRBV12-3/TRBV12-4	TRBJ2-5	-	TGTGCCAGCACCCTAGGGGGGGAGACCCAGTACTTC	CASTLGGETQYF
12	few	TRBV29-1	TRBJ1-2	-	TGCAGCGTTGAATCAGGGAGCTATGGCTACACCTTC	CSVESGSYGYTF
15	few	TRBV12-3/TRBV12-4	TRBJ2-2	-	TGTGCCAGCAGTTCCACCGGGACGCACACCGGGGAGCTGTTTTTT	CASSSTGTHTGELFF
15	once	TRBV5-1	TRBJ1-2	-	TGCGCCAGCAGCTTGATTGGGCCAGGGTCGAATGGCTACCCCTTC	CASSLIGPGSNGYPF
12	many	TRBV20-1	TRBJ2-5	-	TGCAGTGAGCAACTAGCCGGGGAGACCCAGTACTTC	CSEQLAGETQYF
15	many	TRBV4-2	TRBJ1-5	-	TGTGCCAGCAGCCAAGCCAGGCAGGGAGATCAGCCCCAGCATTTT	CASSQARQGDQPQHF
14	-	TRBV5-6	TRBJ2-5	-	TGTGCCAGCACCCTTGGGCAGGCGCAAGAGACCCAGTACTTC	CASTLGQAQETQYF
13	-	TRBV12-3/TRBV12-4	TRBJ2-1	-	TGTGCCAGCAGACGAACAGGCACCAATGAGCAGTTCTTC	CASRRTGTNEQFF
14	many	TRBV27	TRBJ1-6	-	TGTGCCAGCAGTTTAAGGGCCTTTAATTCACCCCTCCACTTT	CASSLRAFNSPLHF
12	many	TRBV20-1	TRBJ2-5	-	TGCAGTGCCGTCGGCAGCGAAGGGACCCAGTACTTC	CSAVGSEGTQYF
14	-	TRBV20-1	TRBJ2-3	TRBD2	TGCAGTGCTAGAGACCTAGCGGGGGGTACACCGCAGTATTTT	CSARDLAGGTPQYF
14	many	TRBV5-8	TRBJ2-1	TRBD2	TGTGCCAGCAGCTTAGCGGGGGTAGACAATGAGCAGTTCTTC	CASSLAGVDNEQFF
17	many	TRBV24-1	TRBJ2-2	TRBD1	TGTGCCACCAGTGACCCCGGACAGGGTGCGAACACCGGGGAGCTGTTTTTT	CATSDPGQGANTGELFF
15	many	TRBV20-1	TRBJ1-5	-	TGCAGTGCTTTGATCTCCGCGCATAGCAATCAGCCCCAGCATTTT	CSALISAHSNQPQHF
16	-	TRBV21-1	TRBJ2-1	-	TGTGCCAGCAGCCCGAGACGGTGGAGCTCCTACAATGAGCAGTTCTTC	CASSPRRWSSYNEQFF
16	few	TRBV6-5	TRBJ2-7	TRBD1	TGTGCCAGCAGTTACGTGGACAGGGGGTTTACCTACGAGCAGTACTTC	CASSYVDRGFTYEQYF
15	few	TRBV7-9	TRBJ2-1	TRBD2	TGTGCCAGCAACACCCGACTGGCGGGGGACAATGAGCAGTTCTTC	CASNTRLAGDNEQFF
15	-	TRBV6-1	TRBJ1-2	-	TGTGCCAGCAGTGAAGCCCCAGGACGGGTGAGGGGCTACACCTTC	CASSEAPGRVRGYTF
14	many	TRBV7-2	TRBJ1-1	-	TGTGCCAGCAGCTTTGGGACACCGAACGCTGAAGCTTTCTTT	CASSFGTPNAEAFF
16	-	TRBV5-1	TRBJ2-1	-	TGCGCCAGCAGCTCACCAAACGGGGGCTCCTACAATGGGCAGTTCTTC	CASSSPNGGSYNGQFF